This TCR beta chain is from a study of T cell responses to AZD1222 COVID-19 vaccine. Across the whole study: Second doses were pooled across both intervals (about 4 or about 12 weeks).

The germline V gene encodes CDR1 SGHRS and CDR2 YFSETQ. The ends were cut back, 4 bases at V and 6 bases at J, with 11 bases in the middle. The CDR3 contains 12 residues. Points from the study as a whole: The study found vaccine-associated CD4 TCRs spanning spike, dominant at 160-218 and 743-854.

TCRdb keeps only in-frame clones here, not all; method: immunoSEQ multiplex PCR. The sample lists roughly 100,000 clones; about 88% were seen once. Note on this clone: Its cognate antigen is unknown.

Sequencing used peripheral blood, obtained on day 0 of AZD1222 vaccination. The chain couples TRBV5-1 to TRBJ2-7; D remains ambiguous. The sequence was collected from an adult in good health. As DNA, the CDR3 is TGCGCCAGCAGCCTGAACTTTGCCGAGCAGTACTTC. Its protein is CASSLNFAEQYF.